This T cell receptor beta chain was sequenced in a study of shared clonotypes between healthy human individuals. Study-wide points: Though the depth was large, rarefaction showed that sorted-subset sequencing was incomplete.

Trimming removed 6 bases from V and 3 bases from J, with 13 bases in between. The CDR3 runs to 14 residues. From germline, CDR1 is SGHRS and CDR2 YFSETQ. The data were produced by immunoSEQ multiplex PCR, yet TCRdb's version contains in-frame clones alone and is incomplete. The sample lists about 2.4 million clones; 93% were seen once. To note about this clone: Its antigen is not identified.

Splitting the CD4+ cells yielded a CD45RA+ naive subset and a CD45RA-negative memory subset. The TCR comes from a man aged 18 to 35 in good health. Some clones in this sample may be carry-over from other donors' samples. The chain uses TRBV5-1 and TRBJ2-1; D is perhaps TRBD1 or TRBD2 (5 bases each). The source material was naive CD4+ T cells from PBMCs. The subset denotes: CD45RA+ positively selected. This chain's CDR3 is CASKYGGSYNEQFF. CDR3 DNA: TGCGCCAGCAAATATGGGGGAAGCTACAATGAGCAGTTCTTC.